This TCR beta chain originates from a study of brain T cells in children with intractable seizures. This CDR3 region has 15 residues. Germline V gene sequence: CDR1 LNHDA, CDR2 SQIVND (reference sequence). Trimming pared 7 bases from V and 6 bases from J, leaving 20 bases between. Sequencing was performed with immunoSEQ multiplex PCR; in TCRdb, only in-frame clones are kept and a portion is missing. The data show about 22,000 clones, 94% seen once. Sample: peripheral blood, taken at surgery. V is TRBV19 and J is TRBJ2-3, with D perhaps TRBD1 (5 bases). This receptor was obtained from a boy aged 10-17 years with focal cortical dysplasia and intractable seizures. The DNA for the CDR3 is TGTGCCAGTACCACCACCCACAGGTTTGGGGATACGCAGTATTTT. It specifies CASTTTHRFGDTQYF.